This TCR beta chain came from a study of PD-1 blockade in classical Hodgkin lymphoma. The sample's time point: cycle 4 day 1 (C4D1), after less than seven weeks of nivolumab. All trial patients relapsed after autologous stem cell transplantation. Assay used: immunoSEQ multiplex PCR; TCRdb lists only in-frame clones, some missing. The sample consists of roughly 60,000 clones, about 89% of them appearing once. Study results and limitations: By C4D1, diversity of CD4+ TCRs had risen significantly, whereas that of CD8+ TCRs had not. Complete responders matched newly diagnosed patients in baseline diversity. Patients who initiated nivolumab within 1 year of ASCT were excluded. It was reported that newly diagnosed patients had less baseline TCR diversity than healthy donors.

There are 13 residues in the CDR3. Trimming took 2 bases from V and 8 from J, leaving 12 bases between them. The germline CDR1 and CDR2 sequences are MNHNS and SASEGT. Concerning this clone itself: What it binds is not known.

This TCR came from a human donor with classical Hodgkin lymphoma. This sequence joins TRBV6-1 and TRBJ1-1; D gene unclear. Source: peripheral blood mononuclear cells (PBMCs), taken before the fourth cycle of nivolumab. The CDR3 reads CASSETYLREAFF. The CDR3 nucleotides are TGTGCCAGCAGTGAAACTTATCTTCGGGAAGCTTTCTTT.